The TCR beta chain under discussion was sequenced for a study of blood T cell repertoires in COVID-19. Overall study context: The analysed material was cDNA or gDNA that came from T cells, B-cell-depleted T cells, or PBMCs.

Produced via immunoSEQ multiplex PCR; TCRdb's table is partial and in-frame only. The sample lists under 500,000 clones, approximately 90% occurring once. Sample: peripheral blood. This clonotype was obtained from a woman younger than 45 with acute or convalescent COVID-19.

CDR3 sequence (DNA): TGTGCCAGCAGCCCAGCGGGGGGGACCTTATACAATGAGCAGTTCTTC. It is translated as CASSPAGGTLYNEQFF. The chain links TRBV5-4 to TRBJ2-1; 10 bases line up with TRBD2. The V gene end was trimmed by 4 bases and the J gene end by 4 bases; junction bases not matched to a gene: 8. Per germline, CDR1 SGHNT and CDR2 YYREEE (reference sequence). The CDR3 has 16 residues.